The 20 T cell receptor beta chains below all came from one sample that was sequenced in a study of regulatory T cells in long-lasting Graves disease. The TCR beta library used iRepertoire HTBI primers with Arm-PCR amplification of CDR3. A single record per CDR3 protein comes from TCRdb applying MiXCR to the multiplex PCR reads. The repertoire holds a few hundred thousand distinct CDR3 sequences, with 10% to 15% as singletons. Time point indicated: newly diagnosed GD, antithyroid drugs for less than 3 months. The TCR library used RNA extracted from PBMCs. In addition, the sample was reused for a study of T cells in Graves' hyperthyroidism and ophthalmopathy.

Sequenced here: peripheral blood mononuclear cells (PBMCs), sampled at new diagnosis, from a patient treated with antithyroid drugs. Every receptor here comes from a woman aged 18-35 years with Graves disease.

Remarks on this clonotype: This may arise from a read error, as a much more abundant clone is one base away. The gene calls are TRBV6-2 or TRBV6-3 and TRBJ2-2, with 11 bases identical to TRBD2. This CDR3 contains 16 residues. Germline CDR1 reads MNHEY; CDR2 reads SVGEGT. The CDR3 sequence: CASGYPLAGGVGELFF. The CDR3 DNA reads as TGTGCCAGCGGTTACCCCCTAGCGGGAGGTGTCGGGGAGCTGTTTTTT.

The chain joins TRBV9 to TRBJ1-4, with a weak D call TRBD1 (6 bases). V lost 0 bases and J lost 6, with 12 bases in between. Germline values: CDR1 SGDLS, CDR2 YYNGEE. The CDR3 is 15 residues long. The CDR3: CASSVDVTGYEKLFF. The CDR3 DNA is TGTGCCAGCAGCGTAGATGTGACAGGATATGAAAAACTGTTTTTT. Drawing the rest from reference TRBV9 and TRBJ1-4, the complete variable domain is DSGVTQTPKHLITATGQRVTLRCSPRSGDLSVYWYQQSLDQGLQFLIQYYNGEERAKGNILERFSAQQFPDLHSELNLSSLELGDSALYFCASSVDVTGYEKLFFGSGTQLSVL.

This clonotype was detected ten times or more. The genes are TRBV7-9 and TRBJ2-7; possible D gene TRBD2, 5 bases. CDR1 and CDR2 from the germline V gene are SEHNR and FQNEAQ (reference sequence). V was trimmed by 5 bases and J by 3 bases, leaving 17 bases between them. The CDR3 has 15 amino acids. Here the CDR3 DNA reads TGTGCCAGCAGCCCCTGGGGAGCTTTAAGCTACGAGCAGTACTTC. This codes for CASSPWGALSYEQYF.

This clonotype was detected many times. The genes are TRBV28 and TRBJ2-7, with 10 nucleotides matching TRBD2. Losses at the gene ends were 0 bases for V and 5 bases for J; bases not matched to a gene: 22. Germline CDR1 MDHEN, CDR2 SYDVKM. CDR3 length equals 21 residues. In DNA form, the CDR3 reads TGTGCCAGCAGTTTATGGGGAACAATCTTCGCGGAGCGGGAGGGCCAGGACGAGCAGTACTTC. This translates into CASSLWGTIFAEREGQDEQYF. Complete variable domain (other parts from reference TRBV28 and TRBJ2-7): DVKVTQSSRYLVKRTGEKVFLECVQDMDHENMFWYRQDPGLGLRLIYFSYDVKMKEKGDIPEGYSVSREKKERFSLILESASTNQTSMYLCASSLWGTIFAEREGQDEQYFGPGTRLTVT.

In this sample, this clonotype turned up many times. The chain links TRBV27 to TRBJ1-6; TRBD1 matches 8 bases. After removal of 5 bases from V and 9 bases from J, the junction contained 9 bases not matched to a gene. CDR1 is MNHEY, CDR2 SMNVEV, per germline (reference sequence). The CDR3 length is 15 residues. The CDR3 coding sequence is TGTGCCAGCAGTCAATCAACAGGGGGAGGTTCACCCCTCCACTTT. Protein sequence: CASSQSTGGGSPLHF.

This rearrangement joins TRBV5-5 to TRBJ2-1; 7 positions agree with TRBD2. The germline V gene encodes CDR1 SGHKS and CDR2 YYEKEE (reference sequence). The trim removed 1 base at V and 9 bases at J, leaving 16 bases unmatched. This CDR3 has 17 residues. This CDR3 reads CASSLTGWGLPDSEQFF. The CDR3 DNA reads TGTGCCAGCAGCTTGACGGGCTGGGGACTACCCGATAGTGAGCAGTTCTTC.

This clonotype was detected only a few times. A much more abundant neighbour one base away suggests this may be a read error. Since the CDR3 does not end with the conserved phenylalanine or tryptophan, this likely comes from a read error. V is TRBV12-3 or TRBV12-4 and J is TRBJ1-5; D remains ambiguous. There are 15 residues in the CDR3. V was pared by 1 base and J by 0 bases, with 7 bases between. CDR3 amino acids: CASSLGVYSNQPQHY. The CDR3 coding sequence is TGTGCCAGCAGTTTAGGGGTGTATAGCAATCAGCCCCAGCATTAT.

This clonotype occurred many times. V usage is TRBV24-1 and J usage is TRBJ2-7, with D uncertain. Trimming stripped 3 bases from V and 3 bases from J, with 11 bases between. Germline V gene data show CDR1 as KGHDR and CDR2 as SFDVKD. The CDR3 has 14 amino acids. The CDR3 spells CATSDPLGLYEQYV. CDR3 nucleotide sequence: TGTGCCACCAGTGATCCGTTGGGCCTCTACGAGCAGTACGTC.

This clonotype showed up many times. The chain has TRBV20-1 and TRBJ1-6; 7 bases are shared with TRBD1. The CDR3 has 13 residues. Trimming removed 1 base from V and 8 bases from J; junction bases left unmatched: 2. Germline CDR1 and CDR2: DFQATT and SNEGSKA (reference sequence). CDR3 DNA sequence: TGCAGTGCTAGAGTCGACAGGGATTCACCCCTCCACTTT. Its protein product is CSARVDRDSPLHF.

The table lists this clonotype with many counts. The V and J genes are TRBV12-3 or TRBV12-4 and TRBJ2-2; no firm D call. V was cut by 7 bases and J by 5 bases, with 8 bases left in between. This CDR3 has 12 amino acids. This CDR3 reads CASTQGTGELFF. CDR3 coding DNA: TGTGCCAGCACCCAAGGGACCGGGGAGCTGTTTTTT.

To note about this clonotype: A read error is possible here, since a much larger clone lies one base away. Written as DNA, the CDR3 is TGTGCCAGCAGCCCGAGGGACAGATTACGAAACATTCAGTACTTC. Protein: CASSPRDRLRNIQYF. The gene calls are TRBV11-1 and TRBJ2-4; 7 bases are shared with TRBD1. Germline V gene sequence: CDR1 SGHAT, CDR2 FQDESV (reference sequence). Trimming took 5 bases from V and 6 from J; bases not matched to a gene: 10. The CDR3 is 15 residues long.

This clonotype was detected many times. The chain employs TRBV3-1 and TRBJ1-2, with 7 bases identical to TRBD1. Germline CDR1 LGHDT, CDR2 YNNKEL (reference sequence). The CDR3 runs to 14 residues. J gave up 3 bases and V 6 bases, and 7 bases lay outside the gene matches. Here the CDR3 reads CASSEPGQDYGYTF. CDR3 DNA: TGTGCCAGCAGTGAACCAGGACAGGACTATGGCTACACCTTC.

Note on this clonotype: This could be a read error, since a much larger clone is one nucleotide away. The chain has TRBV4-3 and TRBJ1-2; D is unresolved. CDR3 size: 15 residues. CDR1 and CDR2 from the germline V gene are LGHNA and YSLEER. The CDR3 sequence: CAGSQDRAPNNGYTF. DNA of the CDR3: TGCGCCGGCAGCCAAGATAGGGCACCTAACAATGGCTACACCTTC.

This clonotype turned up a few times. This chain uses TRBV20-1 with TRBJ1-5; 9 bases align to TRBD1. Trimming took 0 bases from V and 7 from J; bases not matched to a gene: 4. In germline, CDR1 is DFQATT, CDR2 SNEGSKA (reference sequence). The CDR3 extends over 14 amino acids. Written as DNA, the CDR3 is TGCAGTGCTAGAGAACAGGGGGCTGGGCAGCCCCAGCATTTT. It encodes CSAREQGAGQPQHF.

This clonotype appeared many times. The CDR3, as DNA: TGTGCCAGCAGTGATGGGGGCAACTACGAGCAGTACTTC. It codes for CASSDGGNYEQYF. The chain uses TRBV2 and TRBJ2-7; D perhaps matches TRBD1 (6 bases). The ends were cut back, 3 bases at V and 3 bases at J, with 9 bases in the middle. The CDR3 length is 13 residues. CDR1 and CDR2 from the germline V gene are SNHLY and FYNNEI.

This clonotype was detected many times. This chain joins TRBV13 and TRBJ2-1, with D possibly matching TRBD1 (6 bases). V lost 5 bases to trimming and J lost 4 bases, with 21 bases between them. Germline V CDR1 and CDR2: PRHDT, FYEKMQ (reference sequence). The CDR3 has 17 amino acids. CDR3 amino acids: CASSPPYRDPQYNEQFF. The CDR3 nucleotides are TGTGCCAGCAGCCCCCCGTACAGGGACCCACAGTACAATGAGCAGTTCTTC.

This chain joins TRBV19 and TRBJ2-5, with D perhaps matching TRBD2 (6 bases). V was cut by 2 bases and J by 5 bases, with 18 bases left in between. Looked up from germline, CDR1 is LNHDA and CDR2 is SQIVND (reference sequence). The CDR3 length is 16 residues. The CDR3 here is CASSIWEALRTETQYF. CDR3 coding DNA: TGTGCCAGTAGTATATGGGAGGCCCTAAGGACGGAGACCCAGTACTTC.

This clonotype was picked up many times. The DNA for the CDR3 is TGCGCCAGCAGCCCGGGCGGGCCCTACAATGAGCAGTTCTTC. Encoded protein: CASSPGGPYNEQFF. This chain connects TRBV5-1 to TRBJ2-1; perhaps TRBD2 as D (5 bases). CDR1 SGHRS and CDR2 YFSETQ come from the germline V gene. V was trimmed by 4 bases and J by 2 bases, leaving 10 bases between them. The CDR3 covers 14 residues.

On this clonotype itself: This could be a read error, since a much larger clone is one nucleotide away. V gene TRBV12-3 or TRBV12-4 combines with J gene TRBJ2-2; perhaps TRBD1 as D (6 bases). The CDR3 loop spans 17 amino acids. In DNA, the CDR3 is TGTGCCAGCAGTTATAGGGGGTGGACGCAGGACACCGGGGAGCCGTTTTTT. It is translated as CASSYRGWTQDTGEPFF.

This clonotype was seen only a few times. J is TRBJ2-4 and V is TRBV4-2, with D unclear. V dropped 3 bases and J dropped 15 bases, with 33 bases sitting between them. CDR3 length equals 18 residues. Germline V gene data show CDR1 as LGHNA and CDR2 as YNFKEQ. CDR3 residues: CASSQSSMASVAKNKLYF. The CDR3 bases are TGTGCCAGCAGCCAGAGCAGCATGGCGAGTGTAGCCAAAAACAAACTGTACTTC.